This T cell receptor beta chain was sequenced for a study of blood T cell repertoires in COVID-19. Whole-study context: From T cells, B-cell-depleted T cells, or PBMCs came the material, which was cDNA or gDNA.

Original methodology: Amplification with reference gene primers provided the estimates of nucleated cell counts. TCRdb keeps only in-frame clones here, not all; method: immunoSEQ multiplex PCR. V, J and clone size reflect that table, while D and trimming were determined from the DNA. The table includes 95,000 to 150,000 clones, approximately 80% detected once. The sequencing sample was made of peripheral blood. The TCR originated in a human donor in a cohort sampled during active COVID-19.

CDR3 in amino acids: CASRGQGAPGDEKLFF. DNA for the CDR3: TGTGCCAGTAGGGGACAGGGGGCGCCCGGGGATGAAAAACTGTTTTTT. This chain joins TRBV19 and TRBJ1-4; TRBD1 matches 12 bases. The CDR3 has 16 amino acids. The J segment lost 6 bases and the V segment lost 6 bases, leaving 8 bases of the junction unmatched. The germline V gene encodes CDR1 LNHDA and CDR2 SQIVND (reference sequence).